These T cell receptor beta chains were read from a single sample in a study of tumor and adjacent non-tumor tissue in lung cancer. Using its own MiXCR run on the multiplex PCR reads, TCRdb lists one record per CDR3 protein. The table has around 79,000 distinct CDR3 sequences, about two thirds seen once. Sequenced material: lung tumor tissue. These receptors were obtained from a woman aged 40 to 50 with non-small cell lung cancer. Each CDR3 is given with its conserved first and last residue. The order of the fields is J gene, clone size, D gene, V gene, CDR3 protein, CDR3 DNA. A D gene is named only where the DNA matches it firmly. For some rows the clone size is stated as once, few or many, or as a class when expanded; others skip it.

J: TRBJ2-7; size: -; D: -; V: TRBV20-1; CDR3: CSATRGAVEQYF; DNA: TGCAGTGCTACACGGGGGGCCGTGGAGCAGTACTTC
J: TRBJ1-1; size: many; D: -; V: TRBV7-8; CDR3: CASSTWGGQAFF; DNA: TGTGCCAGCAGCACTTGGGGGGGGCAAGCTTTCTTT
J: TRBJ1-4; size: -; D: -; V: TRBV4-2; CDR3: CASSQEVEQGGIGRKPFF; DNA: TGTGCCAGCAGCCAAGAGGTGGAACAGGGTGGCATAGGCCGAAAACCGTTTTTT
J: TRBJ1-5; size: many; D: -; V: TRBV30; CDR3: CAWSDGFNQPQHF; DNA: TGTGCCTGGAGTGATGGATTCAATCAGCCCCAGCATTTT
J: TRBJ2-4; size: -; D: -; V: TRBV5-4; CDR3: CANSPRGGSNIQYF; DNA: TGTGCCAACAGTCCGAGGGGTGGTTCGAACATTCAGTACTTC
J: TRBJ2-3; size: -; D: -; V: TRBV6-2/TRBV6-3; CDR3: CASSYDGRSSTATQYF; DNA: TGTGCCAGCAGTTACGATGGCCGCTCTAGCACAGCTACGCAGTATTTT
J: TRBJ2-7; size: -; D: -; V: TRBV6-2/TRBV6-3; CDR3: CASSYSTRPKQYF; DNA: TGTGCCAGCAGTTACTCGACAAGGCCCAAGCAGTACTTC
J: TRBJ2-2; size: many; D: TRBD2; V: TRBV12-3/TRBV12-4; CDR3: CASTNSGRATGELFF; DNA: TGTGCCAGCACCAATAGCGGGAGGGCGACCGGGGAGCTGTTTTTT
J: TRBJ2-3; size: few; D: -; V: TRBV7-8; CDR3: CASSPALGASTDTQYF; DNA: TGTGCCAGCAGCCCAGCCCTAGGTGCTAGCACAGATACGCAGTATTTT
J: TRBJ2-1; size: -; D: TRBD1; V: TRBV11-3; CDR3: CDSSPGQGVNEQFF; DNA: TGTGACAGTAGCCCCGGACAGGGGGTCAATGAGCAGTTCTTC
J: TRBJ2-5; size: -; D: -; V: TRBV5-1; CDR3: CASTLMGGTHQETQYF; DNA: TGCGCCAGCACCCTGATGGGGGGAACACACCAAGAGACCCAGTACTTC
J: TRBJ2-2; size: -; D: -; V: TRBV6-1; CDR3: CASKGVAETEELFF; DNA: TGTGCCAGCAAGGGGGTGGCGGAAACTGAGGAGCTGTTTTTT
J: TRBJ2-2; size: -; D: -; V: TRBV12-3/TRBV12-4; CDR3: CASSKQSTRELFF; DNA: TGTGCCAGCAGCAAACAGTCCACCAGGGAGCTGTTTTTT
J: TRBJ1-4; size: -; D: -; V: TRBV11-2; CDR3: CATSLQDQVQGEKLFF; DNA: TGTGCCACCAGCCTTCAGGACCAGGTGCAGGGCGAAAAATTGTTTTTT
J: TRBJ2-3; size: medium-sized; D: -; V: TRBV11-2; CDR3: CASSFGRGRTSTDTQYF; DNA: TGTGCCAGCAGCTTCGGAAGGGGTAGAACTAGCACAGATACGCAGTATTTT
J: TRBJ2-3; size: -; D: -; V: TRBV4-2; CDR3: CTSSQEAEDMQYF; DNA: TGTACCAGCAGCCAAGAGGCAGAGGATATGCAGTATTTT
J: TRBJ2-1; size: -; D: -; V: TRBV29-1; CDR3: CSLGGDSHYNEQFF; DNA: TGCAGCCTTGGGGGAGACTCCCACTACAATGAGCAGTTCTTC
J: TRBJ2-2; size: -; D: TRBD2; V: TRBV11-1; CDR3: CASSPRLAGESTGELFF; DNA: TGTGCCAGCAGCCCGCGACTAGCGGGAGAATCCACCGGGGAGCTGTTTTTT
J: TRBJ2-1; size: -; D: TRBD2; V: TRBV4-2; CDR3: CASSQYSGLAGDIGTYNEQFF; DNA: TGTGCCAGCAGCCAATACAGTGGACTAGCGGGAGACATTGGCACCTACAATGAGCAGTTCTTC
J: TRBJ2-3; size: many; D: TRBD1; V: TRBV29-1; CDR3: CSVGRDRVRGRADTQYF; DNA: TGCAGCGTTGGTCGGGACAGGGTACGTGGGCGCGCAGATACGCAGTATTTT
J: TRBJ2-2; size: -; D: -; V: TRBV14; CDR3: CASSSVAKPGELFF; DNA: TGTGCCAGCAGCTCCGTGGCCAAACCCGGGGAGCTGTTTTTT
J: TRBJ1-5; size: many; D: -; V: TRBV6-1; CDR3: CATRDPNQPQHF; DNA: TGTGCCACCCGGGACCCTAATCAGCCCCAGCATTTT
J: TRBJ2-7; size: -; D: -; V: TRBV11-2; CDR3: CTSRTSYEQYF; DNA: TGTACTAGCAGAACAAGCTACGAGCAGTACTTC
J: TRBJ1-2; size: many; D: -; V: TRBV7-9; CDR3: CASSLQGTGYTF; DNA: TGTGCCAGCAGCTTACAGGGAACTGGCTACACCTTC
J: TRBJ2-7; size: -; D: TRBD2; V: TRBV6-6; CDR3: CASSYTLAGWAEEQYF; DNA: TGTGCAAGCAGTTACACATTAGCGGGATGGGCTGAGGAGCAGTACTTC
J: TRBJ1-1; size: -; D: TRBD1; V: TRBV20-1; CDR3: CSTTPGTGVMNTEAFF; DNA: TGCAGTACTACCCCCGGGACAGGGGTTATGAACACTGAAGCTTTCTTT
J: TRBJ2-2; size: -; D: TRBD2; V: TRBV5-1; CDR3: CTSSLYSWRENAGELFF; DNA: TGCACCAGCAGCTTGTACTCATGGCGGGAGAATGCTGGGGAGCTGTTTTTT
J: TRBJ2-5; size: -; D: -; V: TRBV28; CDR3: CTSSALRGSDLETQYF; DNA: TGTACCAGCAGTGCTCTTCGGGGGTCGGATTTGGAGACTCAGTACTTC
J: TRBJ1-5; size: many; D: -; V: TRBV7-8; CDR3: CASSLGGAEGPQHF; DNA: TGTGCCAGCAGCTTAGGGGGGGCAGAGGGGCCCCAGCATTTT
J: TRBJ1-1; size: few; D: -; V: TRBV19; CDR3: CASSRNNRDTEAFF; DNA: TGTGCCAGTAGTCGCAACAACAGGGACACTGAAGCTTTCTTT
J: TRBJ2-3; size: -; D: TRBD2; V: TRBV11-2; CDR3: CASRPPIAGGTNTKYF; DNA: TGTGCCAGTAGGCCTCCTATAGCGGGGGGCACAAATACGAAGTATTTT
J: TRBJ1-1; size: few; D: -; V: TRBV5-1; CDR3: CASSLTLQYSSITEAFF; DNA: TGCGCCAGCAGCTTGACGCTTCAGTACAGTTCAATAACTGAAGCTTTCTTT
J: TRBJ2-1; size: medium-sized; D: TRBD2; V: TRBV11-3; CDR3: CASSLDLGRLAGVGNEQFF; DNA: TGTGCCAGCAGCTTAGATCTAGGGAGACTAGCGGGAGTTGGCAATGAGCAGTTCTTC
J: TRBJ2-5; size: -; D: -; V: TRBV11-3; CDR3: CANSGRTQCF; DNA: TGTGCCAACAGCGGGCGGACTCAGTGCTTC
J: TRBJ2-7; size: once; D: -; V: TRBV6-8; CDR3: CASSHGGGYIYEQHF; DNA: TGTGCCAGCAGCCACGGCGGGGGCTATATTTACGAGCAGCACTTC
J: TRBJ2-2; size: many; D: TRBD2; V: TRBV5-4; CDR3: CATTPGLAGAGGELFF; DNA: TGTGCCACTACGCCGGGACTAGCGGGAGCGGGCGGGGAGCTGTTTTTT
J: TRBJ2-1; size: many; D: TRBD2; V: TRBV14; CDR3: CASSRLLADSYNEQFF; DNA: TGTGCCAGCAGCCGTCTTCTAGCGGACTCCTACAATGAGCAGTTCTTC
J: TRBJ2-1; size: many; D: TRBD2; V: TRBV6-2/TRBV6-3; CDR3: CASSYRERGNNEQFF; DNA: TGTGCCAGCAGTTACAGGGAGCGGGGGAACAATGAGCAGTTCTTC
J: TRBJ2-3; size: few; D: -; V: TRBV11-2; CDR3: CANSPNTDTQYF; DNA: TGTGCCAACAGCCCGAACACAGATACGCAGTATTTT
J: TRBJ1-5; size: -; D: -; V: TRBV5-6; CDR3: CANSLGMVSGLFRNQSQHF; DNA: TGTGCCAACAGCTTGGGTATGGTAAGTGGTCTCTTCCGCAATCAGTCCCAGCATTTT
J: TRBJ2-1; size: once; D: -; V: TRBV11-2; CDR3: CASRLARGEPREQFF; DNA: TGTGCCAGCAGATTAGCAAGGGGAGAGCCGCGCGAGCAGTTCTTC
J: TRBJ2-3; size: -; D: -; V: TRBV6-2/TRBV6-3; CDR3: CARSLGSWRCGTQYF; DNA: TGTGCCAGGAGTTTGGGCTCGTGGCGATGTGGTACGCAGTATTTT
J: TRBJ2-5; size: -; D: -; V: TRBV12-3/TRBV12-4; CDR3: CVSRAGLHQETQYF; DNA: TGTGTCAGTAGGGCGGGACTGCATCAAGAGACCCAGTACTTC
J: TRBJ2-1; size: once; D: TRBD2; V: TRBV11-2; CDR3: CASSPRSGTTRGNEQSF; DNA: TGTGCCAGCAGCCCCCGTAGCGGGACCACAAGGGGCAATGAGCAGTCCTTC